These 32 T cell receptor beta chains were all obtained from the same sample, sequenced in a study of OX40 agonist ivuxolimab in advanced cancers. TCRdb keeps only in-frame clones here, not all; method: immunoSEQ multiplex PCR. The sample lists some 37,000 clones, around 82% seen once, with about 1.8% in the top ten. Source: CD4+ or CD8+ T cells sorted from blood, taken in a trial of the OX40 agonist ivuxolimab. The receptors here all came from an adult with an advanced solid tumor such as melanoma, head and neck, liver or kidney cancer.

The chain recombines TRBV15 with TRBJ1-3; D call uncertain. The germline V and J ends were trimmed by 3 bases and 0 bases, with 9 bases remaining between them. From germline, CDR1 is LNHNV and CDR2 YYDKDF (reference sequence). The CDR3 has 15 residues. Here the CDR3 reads CATSRGDISGNTIYF. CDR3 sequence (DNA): TGTGCCACCAGCAGGGGAGATATCTCTGGAAACACCATATATTTT.

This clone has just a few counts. CDR3 loop: CASGVRGRGNEKLFF. CDR3 DNA: TGTGCCAGCGGAGTGAGGGGGCGCGGTAATGAAAAACTGTTTTTT. The chain uses TRBV7-9 and TRBJ1-4; 7 bases match TRBD1. The trim removed 8 bases at V and 4 bases at J, leaving 10 bases unmatched. Germline CDR1 reads SEHNR; CDR2 reads FQNEAQ (reference sequence). This CDR3 spans 15 amino acids.

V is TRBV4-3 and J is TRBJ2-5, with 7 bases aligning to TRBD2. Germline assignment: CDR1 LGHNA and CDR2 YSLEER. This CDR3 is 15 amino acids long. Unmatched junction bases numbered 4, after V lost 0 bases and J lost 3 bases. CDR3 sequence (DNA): TGCGCCAGCAGCCAAGATCTTGGGAGGGAAGAGACCCAGTACTTC. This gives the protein CASSQDLGREETQYF.

The CDR3 region has the DNA TGTGCCTGGAGTCGGCGGTTTGAAGCTTTCTTT. Translated: CAWSRRFEAFF. This sequence joins TRBV30 and TRBJ1-1; D is ambiguous. The CDR3 runs 11 residues. V gave up 2 bases and J gave up 7 bases, with 8 bases separating them. Germline V gives CDR1 GTSNPN, CDR2 SVGIG (reference sequence). The full variable domain, rest sourced from reference TRBV30 and TRBJ1-1, is SQTIHQWPATLVQPVGSPLSLECTVEGTSNPNLYWYRQAAGRGLQLLFYSVGIGQISSEVPQNLSASRPQDRQFILSSKKLLLSDSGFYLCAWSRRFEAFFGQGTRLTVV.

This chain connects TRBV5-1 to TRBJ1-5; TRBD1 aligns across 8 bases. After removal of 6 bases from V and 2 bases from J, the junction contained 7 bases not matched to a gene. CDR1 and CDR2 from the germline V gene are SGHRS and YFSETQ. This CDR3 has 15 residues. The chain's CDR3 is CASKWTGKGNQPQHF. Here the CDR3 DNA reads TGCGCCAGCAAGTGGACAGGGAAGGGCAATCAGCCCCAGCATTTT. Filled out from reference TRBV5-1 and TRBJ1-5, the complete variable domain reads KAGVTQTPRYLIKTRGQQVTLSCSPISGHRSVSWYQQTPGQGLQFLFEYFSETQRNKGNFPGRFSGRQFSNSRSEMNVSTLELGDSALYLCASKWTGKGNQPQHFGDGTRLSIL.

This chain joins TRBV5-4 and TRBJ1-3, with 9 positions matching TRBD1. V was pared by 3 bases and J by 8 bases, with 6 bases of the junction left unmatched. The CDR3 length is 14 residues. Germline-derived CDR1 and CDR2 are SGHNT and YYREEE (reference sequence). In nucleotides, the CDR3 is TGTGCCAGCAGCTCCCCGGGACAGGGACACACCATATATTTT. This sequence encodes CASSSPGQGHTIYF.

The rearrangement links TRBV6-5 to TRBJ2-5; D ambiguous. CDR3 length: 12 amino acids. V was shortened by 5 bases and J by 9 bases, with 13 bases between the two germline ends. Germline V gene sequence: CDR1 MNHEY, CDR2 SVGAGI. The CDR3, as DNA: TGTGCCAGCAGTACCGCCAGGTCGGCCCAGTACTTC. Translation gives CASSTARSAQYF.

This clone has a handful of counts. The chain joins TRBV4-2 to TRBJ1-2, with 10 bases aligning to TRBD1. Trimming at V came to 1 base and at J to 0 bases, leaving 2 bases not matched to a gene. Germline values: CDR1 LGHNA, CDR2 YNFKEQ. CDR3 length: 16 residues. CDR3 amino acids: CASSQGGTGANYGYTF. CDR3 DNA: TGTGCCAGCAGCCAAGGCGGGACAGGGGCTAACTATGGCTACACCTTC.

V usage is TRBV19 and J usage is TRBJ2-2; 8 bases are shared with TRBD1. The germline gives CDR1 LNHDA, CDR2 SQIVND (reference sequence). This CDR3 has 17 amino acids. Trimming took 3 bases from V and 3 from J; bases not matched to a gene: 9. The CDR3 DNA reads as TGTGCCAGTAGTATCATCAGACAGGGGACGTACACCGGGGAGCTGTTTTTT. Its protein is CASSIIRQGTYTGELFF. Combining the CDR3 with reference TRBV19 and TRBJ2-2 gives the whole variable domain DGGITQSPKYLFRKEGQNVTLSCEQNLNHDAMYWYRQDPGQGLRLIYYSQIVNDFQKGDIAEGYSVSREKKESFPLTVTSAQKNPTAFYLCASSIIRQGTYTGELFFGEGSRLTVL.

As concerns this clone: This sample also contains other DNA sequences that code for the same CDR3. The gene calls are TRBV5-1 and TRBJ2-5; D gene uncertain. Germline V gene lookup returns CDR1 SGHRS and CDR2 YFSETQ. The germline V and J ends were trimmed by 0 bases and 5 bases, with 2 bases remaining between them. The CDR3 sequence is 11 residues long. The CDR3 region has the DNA TGCGCCAGCAGCTTGGAGGAGACCCAGTACTTC. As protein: CASSLEETQYF.

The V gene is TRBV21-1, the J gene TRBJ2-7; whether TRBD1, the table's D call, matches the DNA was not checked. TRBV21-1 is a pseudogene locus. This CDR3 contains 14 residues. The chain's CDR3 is CASSKGANFSEQYF. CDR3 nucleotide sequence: TGTGCCAGCAGCAAGGGGGCCAATTTCTCCGAGCAGTACTTC.

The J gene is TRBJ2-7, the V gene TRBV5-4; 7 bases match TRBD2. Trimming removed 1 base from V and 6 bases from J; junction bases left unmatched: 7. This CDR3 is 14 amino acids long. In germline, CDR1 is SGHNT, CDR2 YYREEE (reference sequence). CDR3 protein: CASSLITLASEQYF. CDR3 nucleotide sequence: TGTGCCAGCAGCTTGATTACACTAGCGAGCGAGCAGTACTTC. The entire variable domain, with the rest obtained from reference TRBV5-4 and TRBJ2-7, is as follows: ETGVTQSPTHLIKTRGQQVTLRCSSQSGHNTVSWYQQALGQGPQFIFQYYREEENGRGNFPPRFSGLQFPNYSSELNVNALELDDSALYLCASSLITLASEQYFGPGTRLTVT.

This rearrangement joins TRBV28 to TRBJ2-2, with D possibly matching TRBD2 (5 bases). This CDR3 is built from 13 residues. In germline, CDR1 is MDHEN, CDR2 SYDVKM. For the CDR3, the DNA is TGTGCTTTGTCAGGAGGTCTACCCGGGGAGCTGTTTTTT. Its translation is CALSGGLPGELFF. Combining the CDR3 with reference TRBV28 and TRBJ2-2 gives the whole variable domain DVKVTQSSRYLVKRTGEKVFLECVQDMDHENMFWYRQDPGLGLRLIYFSYDVKMKEKGDIPEGYSVSREKKERFSLILESASTNQTSMYLCALSGGLPGELFFGEGSRLTVL.

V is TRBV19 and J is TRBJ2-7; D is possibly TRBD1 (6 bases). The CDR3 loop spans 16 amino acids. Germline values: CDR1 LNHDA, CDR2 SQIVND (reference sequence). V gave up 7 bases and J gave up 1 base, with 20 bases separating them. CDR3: CASTSTMTGPSYEQYF. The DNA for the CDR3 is TGTGCCAGTACCTCAACGATGACAGGCCCGTCCTACGAGCAGTACTTC.

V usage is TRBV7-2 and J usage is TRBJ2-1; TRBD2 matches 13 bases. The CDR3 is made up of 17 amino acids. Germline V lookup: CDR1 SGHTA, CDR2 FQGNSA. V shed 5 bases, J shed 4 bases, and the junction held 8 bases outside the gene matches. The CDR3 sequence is CASSPTSGGADYNEQFF. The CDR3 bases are TGTGCCAGCAGCCCCACTAGCGGGGGGGCAGATTACAATGAGCAGTTCTTC.

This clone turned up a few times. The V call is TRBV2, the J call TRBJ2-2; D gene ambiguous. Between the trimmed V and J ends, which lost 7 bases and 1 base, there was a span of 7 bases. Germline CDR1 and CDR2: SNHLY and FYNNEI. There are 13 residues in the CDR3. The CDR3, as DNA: TGTGCCAGCACTATCCAGAACACCGGGGAGCTGTTTTTT. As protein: CASTIQNTGELFF.

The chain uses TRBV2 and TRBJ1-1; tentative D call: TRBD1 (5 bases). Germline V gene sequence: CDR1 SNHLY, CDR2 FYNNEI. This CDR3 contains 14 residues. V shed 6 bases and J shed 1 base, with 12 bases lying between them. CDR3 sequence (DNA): TGTGCCAGCAGCTTCGGACATACGAACACTGAAGCTTTCTTT. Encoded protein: CASSFGHTNTEAFF.

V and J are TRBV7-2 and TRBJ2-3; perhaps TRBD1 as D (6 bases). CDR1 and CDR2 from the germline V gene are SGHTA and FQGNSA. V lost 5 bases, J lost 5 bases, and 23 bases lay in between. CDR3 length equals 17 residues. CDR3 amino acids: CASSPRSTGLREDTQYF. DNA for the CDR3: TGTGCCAGCAGCCCTAGGTCCACAGGGCTAAGGGAAGATACGCAGTATTTT.

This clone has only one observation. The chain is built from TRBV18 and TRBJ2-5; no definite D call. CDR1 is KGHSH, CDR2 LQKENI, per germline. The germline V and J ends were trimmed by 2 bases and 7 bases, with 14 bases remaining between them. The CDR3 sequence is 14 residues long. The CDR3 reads CASSPGGIFGTQYF. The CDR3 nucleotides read TGTGCCAGCTCACCAGGTGGCATTTTTGGGACCCAGTACTTC.

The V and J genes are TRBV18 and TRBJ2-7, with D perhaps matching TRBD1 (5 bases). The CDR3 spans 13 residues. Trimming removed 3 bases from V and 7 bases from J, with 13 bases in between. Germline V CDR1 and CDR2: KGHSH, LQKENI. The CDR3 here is CASSPVRQGEQYF. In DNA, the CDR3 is TGTGCCAGCTCACCCGTGCGGCAGGGTGAGCAGTACTTC.

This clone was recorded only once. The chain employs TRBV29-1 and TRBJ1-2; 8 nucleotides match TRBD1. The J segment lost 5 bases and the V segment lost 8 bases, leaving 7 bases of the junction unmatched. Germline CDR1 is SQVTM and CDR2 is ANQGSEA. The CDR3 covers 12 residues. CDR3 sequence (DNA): TGCAGCATAGGACAGGGATTGTATGGCTACACCTTC. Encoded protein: CSIGQGLYGYTF.

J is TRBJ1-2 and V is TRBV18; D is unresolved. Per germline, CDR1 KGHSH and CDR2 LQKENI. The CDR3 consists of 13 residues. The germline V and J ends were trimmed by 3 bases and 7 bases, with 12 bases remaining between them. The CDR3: CASSPQPASGYTF. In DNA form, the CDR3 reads TGTGCCAGCTCACCTCAACCGGCTTCTGGCTACACCTTC. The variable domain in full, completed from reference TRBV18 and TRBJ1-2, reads NAGVMQNPRHLVRRRGQEARLRCSPMKGHSHVYWYRQLPEEGLKFMVYLQKENIIDESGMPKERFSAEFPKEGPSILRIQQVVRGDSAAYFCASSPQPASGYTFGSGTRLTVV.

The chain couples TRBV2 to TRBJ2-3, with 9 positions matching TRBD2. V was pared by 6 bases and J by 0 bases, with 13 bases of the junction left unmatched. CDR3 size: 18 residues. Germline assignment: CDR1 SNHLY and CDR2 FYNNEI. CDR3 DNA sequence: TGTGCCAGCAGCGGAAGGTGGCTAGCGGGATATAGCACAGATACGCAGTATTTT. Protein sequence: CASSGRWLAGYSTDTQYF.

The DNA for the CDR3 is TGTGCCAGCAGCGTAGGGCCTAGCGGGGGCAATGAGCAGTTCTTC. Translation: CASSVGPSGGNEQFF. The J gene is TRBJ2-1, the V gene TRBV9; 10 nucleotides agree with TRBD2. V shed 0 bases and J 6 bases; nucleotides not matched to a gene: 3. This CDR3 spans 15 amino acids. Germline V gives CDR1 SGDLS, CDR2 YYNGEE.

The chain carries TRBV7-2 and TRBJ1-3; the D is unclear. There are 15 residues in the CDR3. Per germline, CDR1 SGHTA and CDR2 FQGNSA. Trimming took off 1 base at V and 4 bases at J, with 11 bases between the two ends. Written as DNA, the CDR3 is TGTGCCAGCAGCTTAGGCCGAGCGGCCGGAAACACCATATATTTT. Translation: CASSLGRAAGNTIYF.

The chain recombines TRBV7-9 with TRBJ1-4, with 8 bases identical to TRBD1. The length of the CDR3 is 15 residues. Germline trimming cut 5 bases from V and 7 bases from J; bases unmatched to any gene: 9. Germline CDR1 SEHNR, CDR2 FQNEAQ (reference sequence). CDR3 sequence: CASSRSDRVGEKLFF. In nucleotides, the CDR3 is TGTGCCAGCAGCCGATCGGACAGGGTGGGTGAAAAACTGTTTTTT.

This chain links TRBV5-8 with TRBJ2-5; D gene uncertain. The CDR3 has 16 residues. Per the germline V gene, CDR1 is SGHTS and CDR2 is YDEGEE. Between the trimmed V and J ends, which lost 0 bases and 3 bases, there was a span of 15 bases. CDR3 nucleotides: TGTGCCAGCAGCTTGGGGGTTGGCAGGATCGAAGAGACCCAGTACTTC. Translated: CASSLGVGRIEETQYF.

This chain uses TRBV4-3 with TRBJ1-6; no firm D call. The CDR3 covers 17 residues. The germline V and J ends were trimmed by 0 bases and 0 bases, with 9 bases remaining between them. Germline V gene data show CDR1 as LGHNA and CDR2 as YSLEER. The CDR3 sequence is CASSQDRLSSYNSPLHF. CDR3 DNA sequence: TGCGCCAGCAGCCAAGATCGGCTGAGCTCCTATAATTCACCCCTCCACTTT.

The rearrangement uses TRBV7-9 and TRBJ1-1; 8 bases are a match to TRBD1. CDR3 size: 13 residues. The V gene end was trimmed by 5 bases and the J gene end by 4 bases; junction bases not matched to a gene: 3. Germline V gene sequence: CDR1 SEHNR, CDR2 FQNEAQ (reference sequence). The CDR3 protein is CASSATGGTEAFF. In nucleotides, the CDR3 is TGTGCCAGCAGCGCTACAGGGGGCACTGAAGCTTTCTTT.

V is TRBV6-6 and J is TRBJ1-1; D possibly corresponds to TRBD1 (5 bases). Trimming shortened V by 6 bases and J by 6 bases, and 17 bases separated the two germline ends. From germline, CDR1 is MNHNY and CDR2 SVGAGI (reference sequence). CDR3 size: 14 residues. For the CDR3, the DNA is TGTGCCAGCAGCCAGGGACGGGGGGTGGCTGAAGCTTTCTTT. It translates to CASSQGRGVAEAFF.

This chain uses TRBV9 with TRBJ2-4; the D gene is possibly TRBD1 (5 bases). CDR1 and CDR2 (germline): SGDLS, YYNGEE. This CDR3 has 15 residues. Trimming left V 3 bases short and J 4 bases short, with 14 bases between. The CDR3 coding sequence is TGTGCCAGCAGCGCAGACGGACATTCAAAAAACATTCAGTACTTC. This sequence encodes CASSADGHSKNIQYF.

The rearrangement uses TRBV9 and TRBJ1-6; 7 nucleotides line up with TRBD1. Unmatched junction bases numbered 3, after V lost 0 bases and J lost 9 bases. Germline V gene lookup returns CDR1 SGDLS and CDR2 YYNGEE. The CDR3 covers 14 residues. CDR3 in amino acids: CASSVGGQSSPLHF. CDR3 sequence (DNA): TGTGCCAGCAGCGTAGGGGGACAGAGTTCACCCCTCCACTTT.